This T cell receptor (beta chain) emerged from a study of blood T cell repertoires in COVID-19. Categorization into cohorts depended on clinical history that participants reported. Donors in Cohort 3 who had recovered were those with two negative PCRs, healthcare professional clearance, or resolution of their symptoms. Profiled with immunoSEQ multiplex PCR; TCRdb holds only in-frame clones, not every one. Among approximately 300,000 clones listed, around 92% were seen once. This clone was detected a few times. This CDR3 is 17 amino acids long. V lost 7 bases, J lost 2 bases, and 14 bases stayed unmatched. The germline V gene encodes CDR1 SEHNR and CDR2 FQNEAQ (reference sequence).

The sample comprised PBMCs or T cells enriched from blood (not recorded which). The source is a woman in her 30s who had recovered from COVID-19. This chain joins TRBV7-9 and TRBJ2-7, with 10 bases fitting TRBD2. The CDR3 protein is CASTRGGLAGVTYEQYF. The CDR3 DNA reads TGTGCCAGCACCCGAGGGGGGCTAGCGGGAGTCACCTACGAGCAGTACTTC.